This TCR beta chain was recorded in a study of PD-L1 blockade in urothelial cancer. Study at large: Blood was tested 3 weeks (second dose) and 6 weeks into treatment.

Clones were read by immunoSEQ multiplex PCR, and TCRdb kept only the in-frame ones, dropping some. The sample carries tens of thousands of clones, 81% recorded once. Germline CDR1 is SGHRS and CDR2 is YFSETQ. There are 15 residues in the CDR3. The germline V and J ends were trimmed by 0 bases and 4 bases, with 13 bases remaining between them. As for time point: pretreatment peripheral blood. Specimen: PBMCs, collected around atezolizumab (anti-PD-L1) treatment. The source of this sequence is a man between 65 and 80 years old with urothelial cancer. The rearrangement links TRBV5-1 to TRBJ1-2, with D unresolved. CDR3 sequence reads: CASSLAGLGGYGYTF. DNA of the CDR3: TGCGCCAGCAGCTTGGCCGGCCTCGGAGGCTATGGCTACACCTTC.